This TCR beta chain was identified during a study of T cells in Graves' hyperthyroidism and ophthalmopathy. Study results and caveats: Most expanded thyroid clonotypes above 0.001 recurred in blood. Ophthalmopathy, as predicted by the model, came a median roughly 6.5 months after the prediction.

Concerning this clonotype itself: Its cognate antigen is unknown.

There are 15 residues in the CDR3. Deletions cut 7 bases from V and 5 bases from J, with 20 bases between. Amplification yielded TCR beta CDR3 regions, with RNA transcripts as the source. The TCR CDR3 was amplified in a first-round RT-PCR using the HTBI primer set. Each CDR3 protein gets one entry after TCRdb re-called the multiplex PCR reads with MiXCR. The sample yields roughly 570,000 distinct CDR3 sequences, roughly 50% seen once. The receptor's source is an adult woman with Graves' disease, either hyperthyroidism or ophthalmopathy (not recorded which). The sample consisted of peripheral blood or thyroid tissue (not recorded which). The V call is TRBV12-3 or TRBV12-4, the J call TRBJ2-5, with D perhaps given as TRBD1 or TRBD2 (5 bases each). The CDR3 bases are TGTGCCAGCAACTCGGGGCAGGGAAGATCGGAGACCCAGTACTTC. It is translated as CASNSGQGRSETQYF.